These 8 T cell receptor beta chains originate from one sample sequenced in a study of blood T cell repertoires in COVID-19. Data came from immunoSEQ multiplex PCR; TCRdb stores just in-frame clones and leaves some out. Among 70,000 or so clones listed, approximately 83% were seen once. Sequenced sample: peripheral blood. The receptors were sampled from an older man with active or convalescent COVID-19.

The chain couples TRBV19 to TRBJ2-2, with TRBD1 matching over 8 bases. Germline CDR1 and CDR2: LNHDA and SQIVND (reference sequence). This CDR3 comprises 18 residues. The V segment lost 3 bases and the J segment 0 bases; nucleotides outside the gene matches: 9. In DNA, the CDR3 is TGTGCCAGTAGTATTTGGGACAGGTTAGCAACGAACACCGGGGAGCTGTTTTTT. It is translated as CASSIWDRLATNTGELFF. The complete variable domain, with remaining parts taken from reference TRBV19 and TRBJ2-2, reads DGGITQSPKYLFRKEGQNVTLSCEQNLNHDAMYWYRQDPGQGLRLIYYSQIVNDFQKGDIAEGYSVSREKKESFPLTVTSAQKNPTAFYLCASSIWDRLATNTGELFFGEGSRLTVL.

The CDR3 bases are TGTGCCAGCAGCGGATCGGGTACGCAGTATTTT. As protein: CASSGSGTQYF. V is TRBV9 and J is TRBJ2-3; unclear D gene. V was cut by 3 bases and J by 8 bases, with 7 bases left in between. Germline V gene data show CDR1 as SGDLS and CDR2 as YYNGEE. The CDR3 is made up of 11 amino acids.

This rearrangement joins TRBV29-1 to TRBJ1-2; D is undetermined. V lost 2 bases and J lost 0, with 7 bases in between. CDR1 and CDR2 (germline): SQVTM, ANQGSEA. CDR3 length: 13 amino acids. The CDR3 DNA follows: TGCAGCGTTGAACGCGTAGCTAACTATGGCTACACCTTC. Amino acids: CSVERVANYGYTF. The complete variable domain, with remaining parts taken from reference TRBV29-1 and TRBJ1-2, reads SAVISQKPSRDICQRGTSLTIQCQVDSQVTMMFWYRQQPGQSLTLIATANQGSEATYESGFVIDKFPISRPNLTFSTLTVSNMSPEDSSIYLCSVERVANYGYTFGSGTRLTVV.

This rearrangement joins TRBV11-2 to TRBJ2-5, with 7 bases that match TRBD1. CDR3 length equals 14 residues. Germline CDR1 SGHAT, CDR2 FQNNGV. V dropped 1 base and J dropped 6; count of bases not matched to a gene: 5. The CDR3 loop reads CASSLGTGGKTQYF. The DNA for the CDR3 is TGTGCCAGCAGCTTAGGGACAGGAGGAAAGACCCAGTACTTC.

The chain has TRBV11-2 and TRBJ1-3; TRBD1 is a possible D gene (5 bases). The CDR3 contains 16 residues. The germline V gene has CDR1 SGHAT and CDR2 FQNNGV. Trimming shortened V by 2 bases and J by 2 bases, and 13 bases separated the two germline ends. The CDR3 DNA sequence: TGTGCCAGCAGCTTAAACCTTGGAGGGGCTGGAAACACCATATATTTT. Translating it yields CASSLNLGGAGNTIYF.

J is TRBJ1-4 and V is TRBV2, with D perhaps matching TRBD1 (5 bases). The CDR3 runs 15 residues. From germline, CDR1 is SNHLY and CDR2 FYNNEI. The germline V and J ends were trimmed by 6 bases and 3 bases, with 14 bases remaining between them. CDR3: CASRLRGSSNEKLFF. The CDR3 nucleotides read TGTGCCAGCAGGTTAAGGGGCAGCTCTAATGAAAAACTGTTTTTT.

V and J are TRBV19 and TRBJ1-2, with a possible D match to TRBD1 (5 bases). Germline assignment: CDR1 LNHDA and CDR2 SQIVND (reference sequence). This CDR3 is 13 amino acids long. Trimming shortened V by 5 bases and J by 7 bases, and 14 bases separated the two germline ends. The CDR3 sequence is CASSAGRFLGYTF. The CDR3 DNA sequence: TGTGCCAGTAGTGCGGGACGGTTTCTTGGCTACACCTTC.

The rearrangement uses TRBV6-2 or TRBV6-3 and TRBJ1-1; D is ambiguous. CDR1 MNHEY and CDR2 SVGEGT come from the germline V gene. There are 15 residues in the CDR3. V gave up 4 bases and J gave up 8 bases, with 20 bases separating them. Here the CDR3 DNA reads TGTGCCAGCAGTTCATCTCAGGTACCTATGGCGGAAGCTTTCTTT. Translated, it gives CASSSSQVPMAEAFF.